This TCR beta chain was recorded in a study of patients and donors after allogeneic stem cell transplantation. MiXCR was run by TCRdb on the RT-PCR reads, yielding one entry per CDR3 protein. The sample includes approximately 24,000 distinct CDR3 sequences, about 42% of them seen just once. The germline CDR1 and CDR2 sequences are SGHRS and YFSETQ. Trimming took 7 bases from V and 1 from J, leaving 14 bases between them. The CDR3 is made up of 14 amino acids. This chain links TRBV5-1 with TRBJ1-1, with D perhaps matching TRBD1 (5 bases). This clonotype was obtained from a human donor who was either an allogeneic HSCT recipient or a stem cell or donor lymphocyte infusion donor (not recorded which). It is not recorded whose cells these are; they may come from a transplant donor. What was sequenced was blood, either unsorted or a sorted T cell fraction (not recorded which). CDR3 in amino acids: CASGPGHGNTEAFF. The CDR3 region has the DNA TGCGCCAGCGGGCCGGGGCACGGGAACACTGAAGCTTTCTTT.